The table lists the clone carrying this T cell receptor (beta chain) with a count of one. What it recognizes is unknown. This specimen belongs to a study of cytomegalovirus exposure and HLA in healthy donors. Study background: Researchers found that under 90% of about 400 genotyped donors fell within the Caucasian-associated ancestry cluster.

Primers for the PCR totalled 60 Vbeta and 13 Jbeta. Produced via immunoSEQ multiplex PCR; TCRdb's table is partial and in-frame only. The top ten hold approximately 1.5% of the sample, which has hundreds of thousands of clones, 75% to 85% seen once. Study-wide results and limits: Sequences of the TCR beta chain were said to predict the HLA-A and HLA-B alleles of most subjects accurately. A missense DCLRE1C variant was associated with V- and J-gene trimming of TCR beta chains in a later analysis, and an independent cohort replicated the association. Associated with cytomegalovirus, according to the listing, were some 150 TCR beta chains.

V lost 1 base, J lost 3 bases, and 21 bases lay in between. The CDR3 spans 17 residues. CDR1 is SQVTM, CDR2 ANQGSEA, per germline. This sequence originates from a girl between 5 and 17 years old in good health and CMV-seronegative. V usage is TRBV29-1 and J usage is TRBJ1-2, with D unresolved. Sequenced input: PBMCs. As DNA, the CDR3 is TGCAGCGTTGAAGCTCGTTCCCCGGGGTCCAGTTACTATGGCTACACCTTC. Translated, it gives CSVEARSPGSSYYGYTF.